These 25 T cell receptor beta chains were sequenced from one sample in a study of cytomegalovirus exposure and HLA in healthy donors. A multiplex PCR was run with 60 Vbeta primers and 13 Jbeta primers. The table came from immunoSEQ multiplex PCR; TCRdb's copy has only in-frame clones and leaves some out. The profile shows more than 150,000 clones, approximately 80% of them singletons. Sequencing was done on a sample of PBMCs. The source of these receptors is a girl aged 2-10 years in good health and CMV-seropositive.

The chain combines TRBV5-1 with TRBJ2-2; possibly TRBD1 for D (6 bases). This CDR3 contains 14 residues. V dropped 4 bases and J dropped 3 bases, with 10 bases sitting between them. The germline V gene encodes CDR1 SGHRS and CDR2 YFSETQ. The CDR3 is CASSVRTDTGELFF. DNA for the CDR3: TGCGCCAGCAGCGTCCGGACAGACACCGGGGAGCTGTTTTTT.

This chain links TRBV6-1 with TRBJ1-6; 8 positions match TRBD1. CDR3 length: 14 residues. Per the germline V gene, CDR1 is MNHNS and CDR2 is SASEGT. The V gene end was trimmed by 3 bases and the J gene end by 5 bases; junction bases not matched to a gene: 0. CDR3 sequence reads: CASSETGDNSPLHF. CDR3 DNA sequence: TGTGCCAGCAGTGAGACAGGGGATAATTCACCCCTCCACTTT.

DNA of the CDR3: TGTGCCAGCAGCTCAATAAGCGGGAGCCCTCTTCGGGAGCTGTTTTTT. This encodes CASSSISGSPLRELFF. The chain employs TRBV11-2 and TRBJ2-2, with 8 bases lining up with TRBD2. CDR1 and CDR2 from the germline V gene are SGHAT and FQNNGV. CDR3 length: 16 residues. V shed 4 bases and J 9 bases; nucleotides not matched to a gene: 13.

The V call is TRBV6-5, the J call TRBJ1-1, with 7 bases that match TRBD1. This CDR3 contains 15 residues. The germline gives CDR1 MNHEY, CDR2 SVGAGI. Losses at the gene ends were 4 bases for V and 6 bases for J; bases not matched to a gene: 11. The CDR3: CASSFLQTGSAEAFF. In nucleotides, the CDR3 is TGTGCCAGCAGTTTTCTACAGACAGGGAGTGCTGAAGCTTTCTTT.

The table lists this clone with a count of one. The V and J genes are TRBV7-8 and TRBJ2-7, with D possibly being TRBD2 (6 bases). V gave up 3 bases and J gave up 0 bases, with 21 bases separating them. Looked up from germline, CDR1 is SGHVS and CDR2 is FQNEAQ. This CDR3 is 18 amino acids long. The CDR3 region has the DNA TGTGCCAGCAGCTTCGCCCCGTATAGCGGACCCAGCTCCTACGAGCAGTACTTC. Translation gives CASSFAPYSGPSSYEQYF.

This clone came up a few times. J is TRBJ2-7 and V is TRBV6-4; TRBD1 aligns across 9 bases. In germline, CDR1 is MRHNA, CDR2 SNTAGT. The V and J ends lost 6 bases and 2 bases, in that order; junction bases with no gene match: 8. The CDR3 is 15 residues long. DNA for the CDR3: TGTGCCAGCAGCTTAGGACAGGGGAGGACCTACGAGCAGTACTTC. The encoded protein is CASSLGQGRTYEQYF.

The rearrangement links TRBV7-7 to TRBJ2-7, with D perhaps TRBD2 (5 bases). Germline loops: CDR1 SSHAT, CDR2 FNYEAQ (reference sequence). The CDR3 consists of 15 residues. Trimming took 3 bases from V and 1 from J, leaving 13 bases between them. The CDR3: CASSFSFEGSYEQYF. The CDR3 coding sequence is TGTGCCAGCAGCTTCTCTTTCGAGGGATCCTACGAGCAGTACTTC.

The CDR3 loop is CASSLLLGGETQYF. In nucleotides, the CDR3 is TGCGCCAGCAGCTTATTACTAGGGGGAGAGACCCAGTACTTC. The chain joins TRBV5-1 to TRBJ2-5, with D possibly TRBD1 on 6 matching bases. The CDR3 sequence is 14 residues long. Germline values: CDR1 SGHRS, CDR2 YFSETQ. V lost 2 bases and J lost 4, with 12 bases in between.

The genes are TRBV4-1 and TRBJ2-1; 8 positions match TRBD1. J gave up 4 bases and V 2 bases, and 13 bases lay outside the gene matches. Germline CDR1 reads MGHRA; CDR2 reads YSYEKL. CDR3 length: 18 residues. The CDR3 bases are TGCGCCAGCAGCCAAAGAGACACAGGGGGAACAATTTACAATGAGCAGTTCTTC. This gives the protein CASSQRDTGGTIYNEQFF.

The rearrangement uses TRBV13 and TRBJ2-1, with 9 positions matching TRBD2. This CDR3 contains 18 residues. The V and J ends lost 1 base and 2 bases, in that order; junction bases with no gene match: 9. CDR1 and CDR2 from the germline V gene are PRHDT and FYEKMQ (reference sequence). The CDR3 loop reads CASSLDPSGDTPYNEQFF. The CDR3 nucleotides read TGTGCCAGCAGCTTAGATCCTAGCGGGGACACTCCCTACAATGAGCAGTTCTTC.

The CDR3: CASSPGLVSYEQYF. The CDR3 region has the DNA TGTGCCAGCAGCCCGGGACTAGTTTCCTACGAGCAGTACTTC. The genes are TRBV9 and TRBJ2-7; TRBD2 matches 8 bases. The CDR3 loop spans 14 amino acids. Trimming cost V 4 bases and J 1 base; bases outside gene matches: 4. Germline V gives CDR1 SGDLS, CDR2 YYNGEE.

The V and J genes are TRBV30 and TRBJ1-2; 7 bases are shared with TRBD1. Germline-derived CDR1 and CDR2 are GTSNPN and SVGIG (reference sequence). V gave up 3 bases and J gave up 2 bases; unmatched junction bases: 3. CDR3 length: 13 amino acids. The CDR3, as DNA: TGTGCCTGGAGCCCGGGACAGAACTATGGCTACACCTTC. Protein product: CAWSPGQNYGYTF.

To note about this clone: Compared with germline, one end of the junction differs, possibly owing to a read error. CDR3 sequence reads: CASSLLGATGELFF. The CDR3 DNA is TGTGCTAGCAGCTTATTAGGGGCTACCGGGGAGCTGTTTTTT. V usage is TRBV7-7 and J usage is TRBJ2-2, with D possibly TRBD1 on 5 matching bases. Germline V gene sequence: CDR1 SSHAT, CDR2 FNYEAQ (reference sequence). This CDR3 contains 14 residues. The full variable domain, its missing parts supplied by reference TRBV7-7 and TRBJ2-2, is GAGVSQSPRYKVTKRGQDVTLRCDPISSHATLYWYQQALGQGPEFLTYFNYEAQPDKSGLPSDRFSAERPEGSISTLTIQRTEQRDSAMYRCASSLLGATGELFFGEGSRLTVL.

This sequence joins TRBV4-2 and TRBJ1-1; tentative D call: TRBD1 (6 bases). V was shortened by 1 base and J by 1 base, with 10 bases between the two germline ends. Germline V gene sequence: CDR1 LGHNA, CDR2 YNFKEQ. The CDR3 runs 15 residues. CDR3 sequence (DNA): TGTGCCAGCAGCCAAGCGGGACAAGGGAACACTGAAGCTTTCTTT. This sequence encodes CASSQAGQGNTEAFF.

The genes are TRBV11-3 and TRBJ2-1; 13 bases are a match to TRBD2. V was clipped by 5 bases and J by 12 bases; unmatched bases: 10. This CDR3 contains 15 residues. CDR1 and CDR2 (germline): SGHNT, YENEEA. In DNA, the CDR3 is TGTGCCAGCAGCCTTAGTGGACTAGCGGGAGCGGGGCAGTTCTTC. Its translation is CASSLSGLAGAGQFF.

This clone was counted once. This chain links TRBV5-1 with TRBJ2-7; 7 nucleotides match TRBD1. Germline V gene sequence: CDR1 SGHRS, CDR2 YFSETQ. There are 18 residues in the CDR3. V lost 2 bases and J lost 3; bases outside the gene matches: 17. CDR3 loop: CASSLKRVTGVKNYEQYF. The CDR3 DNA reads TGCGCCAGCAGCTTAAAACGGGTTACAGGGGTTAAGAACTACGAGCAGTACTTC.

This rearrangement joins TRBV29-1 to TRBJ2-1; D gene ambiguous. The CDR3 is 10 amino acids. The germline V gene has CDR1 SQVTM and CDR2 ANQGSEA. Trimming pared 4 bases from V and 10 bases from J, leaving 8 bases between. The CDR3 nucleotides are TGCAGCGTTGGTGCCCGGGAGCAGTTCTTC. Protein: CSVGAREQFF.

The rearrangement joins TRBV11-2 to TRBJ1-3, with D unclear. Looked up from germline, CDR1 is SGHAT and CDR2 is FQNNGV. Trimming took 11 bases from V and 4 from J, leaving 18 bases between them. The CDR3 spans 14 residues. DNA for the CDR3: TGTGCCTCGCGAACGAGGCCTAAAGGAAACACCATATATTTT. Protein product: CASRTRPKGNTIYF.

V and J are TRBV4-1 and TRBJ2-1; 8 bases align to TRBD2. The germline gives CDR1 MGHRA, CDR2 YSYEKL. V shed 4 bases and J 6 bases; nucleotides not matched to a gene: 14. The CDR3 has 17 residues. As DNA, the CDR3 is TGCGCCAGCAGCCTCTTTCGGACTAGCCAGGTCTTCAATGAGCAGTTCTTC. Translation gives CASSLFRTSQVFNEQFF.

The chain couples TRBV14 to TRBJ1-3; D is undetermined. This CDR3 is built from 16 residues. Germline CDR1 reads SGHDN; CDR2 reads FVKESK. The V gene lost 1 base and the J gene lost 0 bases, with 10 bases spanning the gap. The CDR3 loop is CASSQVVGGSGNTIYF. As DNA, the CDR3 is TGTGCCAGCAGCCAAGTTGTGGGAGGCTCTGGAAACACCATATATTTT. The variable domain in full, with the rest retrieved from reference TRBV14 and TRBJ1-3, is EAGVTQFPSHSVIEKGQTVTLRCDPISGHDNLYWYRRVMGKEIKFLLHFVKESKQDESGMPNNRFLAERTGGTYSTLKVQPAELEDSGVYFCASSQVVGGSGNTIYFGEGSWLTVV.

The rearrangement joins TRBV7-2 to TRBJ2-1, with a weak D call TRBD2 (5 bases). Deletions cut 5 bases from V and 10 bases from J, with 24 bases between. Germline V gene lookup returns CDR1 SGHTA and CDR2 FQGNSA. The CDR3 runs to 16 residues. CDR3 region: CASSRAWERGFREQFF. The CDR3 DNA is TGTGCCAGCAGCCGAGCTTGGGAGCGCGGATTCCGGGAGCAGTTCTTC.

The chain joins TRBV29-1 to TRBJ2-3; D possibly corresponds to TRBD2 (7 bases). V lost 4 bases to trimming and J lost 2 bases, with 13 bases between them. This CDR3 region has 14 residues. CDR1 is SQVTM and CDR2 is ANQGSEA in the germline V gene. The CDR3 loop reads CSVGGGRITDTQYF. The CDR3, as DNA: TGCAGCGTTGGGGGGGGGCGTATCACAGATACGCAGTATTTT.

The chain uses TRBV7-2 and TRBJ1-2; a weak D match, TRBD1 (5 bases). This CDR3 spans 15 amino acids. V was shortened by 2 bases and J by 6 bases, with 16 bases between the two germline ends. CDR1 is SGHTA, CDR2 FQGNSA, per germline. The CDR3, as DNA: TGTGCCAGCAGCTTATTCCGCGGACTAGGGGATGGCTACACCTTC. Translated, it gives CASSLFRGLGDGYTF.

As for this clone: Additional DNA sequences in this sample encode the identical CDR3. The gene calls are TRBV4-2 and TRBJ2-5; D call uncertain. The CDR3 totals 12 residues. The V end lost 0 bases, the J end lost 5 bases, and 4 bases lay between the germline ends. The germline gives CDR1 LGHNA, CDR2 YNFKEQ. CDR3 in amino acids: CASSQDSETQYF. In DNA form, the CDR3 reads TGTGCCAGCAGCCAAGATTCGGAGACCCAGTACTTC.

This clone was observed once. This chain connects TRBV7-3 to TRBJ1-1; no definite D call. There are 15 residues in the CDR3. Trimming took 1 base from V and 1 from J, leaving 10 bases between them. Germline assignment: CDR1 SGHTA and CDR2 FQGTGA. This CDR3 is CASSLIRGENTEAFF. CDR3 sequence (DNA): TGTGCCAGCAGCTTAATTCGCGGTGAGAACACTGAAGCTTTCTTT.